The present entry profiles one T cell receptor (beta chain) with its context. Its target is not known. The J segment lost 9 bases and the V segment lost 4 bases, leaving 24 bases of the junction unmatched. This CDR3 comprises 20 residues. From germline, CDR1 is SNHLY and CDR2 FYNNEI. This sample was included in a study of shared clonotypes between healthy human individuals. Whole-study results and caveats: Among several donors, approximately 5% of naive CD4 clonotypes were found in common.

Sequenced by immunoSEQ multiplex PCR; TCRdb stores in-frame clones only, minus some. This table holds millions of clones, 90% to 95% found once. V is TRBV2 and J is TRBJ2-1; 10 bases line up with TRBD1. The TCR sequence derives from a man between 18 and 35 years old in good health. The specimen was naive CD4+ T cells sorted from blood. The subset denotes: CD45RA+ positively selected. CDR3 nucleotide sequence: TGTGCCAGCAGTGCCTTTAGGCGTTCCATCGGGACAGGGGTTGCGGGTGAGCAGTTCTTC. Amino acid sequence: CASSAFRRSIGTGVAGEQFF.